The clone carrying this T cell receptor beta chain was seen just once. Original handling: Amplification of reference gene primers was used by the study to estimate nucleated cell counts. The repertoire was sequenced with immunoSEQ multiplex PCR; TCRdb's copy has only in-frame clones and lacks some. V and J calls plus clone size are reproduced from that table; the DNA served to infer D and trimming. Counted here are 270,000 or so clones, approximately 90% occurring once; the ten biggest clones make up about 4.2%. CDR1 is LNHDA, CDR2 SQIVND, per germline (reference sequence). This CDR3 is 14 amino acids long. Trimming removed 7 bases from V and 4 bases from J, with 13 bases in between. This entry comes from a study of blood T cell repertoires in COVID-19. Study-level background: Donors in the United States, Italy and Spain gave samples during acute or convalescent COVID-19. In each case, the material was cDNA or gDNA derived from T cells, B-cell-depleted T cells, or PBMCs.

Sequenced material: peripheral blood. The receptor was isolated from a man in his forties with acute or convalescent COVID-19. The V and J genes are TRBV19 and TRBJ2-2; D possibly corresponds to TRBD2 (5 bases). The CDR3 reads CASNEGEGTGELFF. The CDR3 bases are TGTGCCAGTAATGAGGGAGAGGGCACCGGGGAGCTGTTTTTT.